This TCR beta chain stems from a study of beta chain features in type 1 diabetes. Germline assignment: CDR1 MNHNS and CDR2 SASEGT. The CDR3 is 14 amino acids. Trimming removed 8 bases from V and 4 bases from J, with 16 bases in between. TCRB transcripts that were expressed got sequenced, as all of the isolated RNA had been reverse transcribed. Method: immunoSEQ multiplex PCR; TCRdb's copy keeps in-frame clones and lacks some. The profile covers about 230,000 clones, with over 9.5% appearing a single time and approximately 0.03% taken by the ten largest. The chain combines TRBV6-1 with TRBJ2-3, with D tentatively TRBD2 (6 bases). The specimen was naive CD4+ T cells from blood. The origin of this receptor is a woman aged 18 to 35 in good health. CDR3 protein: CASALEGAADTQYF. The CDR3 DNA follows: TGTGCCAGCGCTTTGGAGGGTGCGGCAGATACGCAGTATTTT.